The present entry profiles one T cell receptor (beta chain) with its context. Its target is not known. V was clipped by 0 bases and J by 1 base, with 9 bases between them. Germline assignment: CDR1 MNHNS and CDR2 SASEGT. This CDR3 comprises 15 residues. The PCR was carried out with 60 Vbeta primers and 13 Jbeta primers. Produced via immunoSEQ multiplex PCR; TCRdb's table is partial and in-frame only. The sample includes roughly 110,000 clones, around 78% of them seen just once. The sample is drawn from a study of cytomegalovirus exposure and HLA in healthy donors. Regarding the study as a whole: About 90% or about 30% of the time was how often most TCR beta V segments were productive, according to an earlier analysis. Listed as cytomegalovirus-associated were approximately 160 TCR beta chains. Rare sequences made up most TCRs, while some public TCRs were found in many donors.

Source material: PBMCs. The chain couples TRBV6-1 to TRBJ1-1; no clear D gene. The receptor's source is a man aged 30-40 years in good health and CMV-seronegative. The CDR3 here is CASSEALGENTEAFF. In DNA form, the CDR3 reads TGTGCCAGCAGTGAAGCCTTGGGAGAGAACACTGAAGCTTTCTTT.